Below, one T cell receptor beta chain is given with its context. The table came from immunoSEQ multiplex PCR; TCRdb's copy has only in-frame clones and leaves some out. This table holds 1,400,000 or so clones, about 98.5% found once. The record originates from a study of shared clonotypes between healthy human individuals. Germline CDR1 and CDR2: SQVTM and ANQGSEA. The CDR3 contains 14 residues. The sequencing sample was made of naive CD4+ T cells sorted from blood. Subset of the sample: CD45RA+ positively selected. The chain links TRBV29-1 to TRBJ1-2; the D is unclear. The clonotype originates from a man aged 25 to 45 in good health. The CDR3 region has the DNA TGCAGTTATACTGGCCTCTTAGTATCCGATGGCTACACCTTC. Translation gives CSYTGLLVSDGYTF.